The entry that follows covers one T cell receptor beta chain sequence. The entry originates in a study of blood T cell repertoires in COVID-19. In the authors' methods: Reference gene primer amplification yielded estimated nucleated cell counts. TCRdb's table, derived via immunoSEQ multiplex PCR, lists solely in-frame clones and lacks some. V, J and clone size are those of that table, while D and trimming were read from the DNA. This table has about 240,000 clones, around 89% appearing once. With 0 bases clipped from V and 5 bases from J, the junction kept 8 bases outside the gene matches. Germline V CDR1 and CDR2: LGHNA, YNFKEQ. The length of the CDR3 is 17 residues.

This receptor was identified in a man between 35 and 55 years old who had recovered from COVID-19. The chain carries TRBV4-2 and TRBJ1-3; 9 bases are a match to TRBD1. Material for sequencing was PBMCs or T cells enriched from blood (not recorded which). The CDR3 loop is CASSQDMTGGTRNTIYF. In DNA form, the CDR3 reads TGTGCCAGCAGCCAAGACATGACAGGGGGGACTAGAAACACCATATATTTT.